This T cell receptor (beta chain) was recovered during a study of shared clonotypes between healthy human individuals. Trimming stripped 5 bases from V and 2 bases from J, with 10 bases between. The CDR3 is made up of 13 amino acids. The germline V gene encodes CDR1 SGHRS and CDR2 YFSETQ. This table comes from immunoSEQ multiplex PCR, and its TCRdb copy is limited to in-frame clones, with some not included. The table shows roughly 1,100,000 clones, with about 74% occurring only once. Sequenced material: memory CD4+ T cells sorted from blood. The subset: CD45RA-negative fraction. The genes are TRBV5-1 and TRBJ1-1; D is perhaps TRBD1 (6 bases). This sequence originates from a man between 18 and 35 years old in good health. Here the CDR3 reads CASRHRDNTEAFF. In DNA, the CDR3 is TGCGCCAGCAGGCACAGGGACAACACTGAAGCTTTCTTT.